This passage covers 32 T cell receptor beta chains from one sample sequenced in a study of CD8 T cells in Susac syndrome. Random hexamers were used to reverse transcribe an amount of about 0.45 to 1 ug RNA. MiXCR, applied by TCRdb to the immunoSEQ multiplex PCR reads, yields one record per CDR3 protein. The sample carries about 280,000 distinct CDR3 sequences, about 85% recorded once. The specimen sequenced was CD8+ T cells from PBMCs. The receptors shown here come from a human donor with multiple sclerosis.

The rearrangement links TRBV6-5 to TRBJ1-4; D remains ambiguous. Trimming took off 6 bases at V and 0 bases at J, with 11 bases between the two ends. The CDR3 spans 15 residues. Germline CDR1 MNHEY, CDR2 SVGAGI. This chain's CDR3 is CASRPSVATNEKLFF. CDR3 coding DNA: TGTGCCAGCAGGCCCTCTGTAGCAACTAATGAAAAACTGTTTTTT.

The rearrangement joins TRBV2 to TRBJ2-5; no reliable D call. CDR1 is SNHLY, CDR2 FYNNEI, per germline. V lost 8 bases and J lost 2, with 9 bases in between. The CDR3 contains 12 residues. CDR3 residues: CASEDGQETQYF. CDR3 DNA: TGTGCCAGCGAGGACGGTCAAGAGACCCAGTACTTC.

CDR3 bases: TGTGCCAGCAGCTTGGGACGCAAAGAGACCCAGTACTTC. Its protein product is CASSLGRKETQYF. The rearrangement joins TRBV7-9 to TRBJ2-5; D is possibly TRBD1 or TRBD2 (5 bases each). Germline assignment: CDR1 SEHNR and CDR2 FQNEAQ (reference sequence). Trimming left V 3 bases short and J 3 bases short, with 8 bases between. The CDR3 extends over 13 amino acids.

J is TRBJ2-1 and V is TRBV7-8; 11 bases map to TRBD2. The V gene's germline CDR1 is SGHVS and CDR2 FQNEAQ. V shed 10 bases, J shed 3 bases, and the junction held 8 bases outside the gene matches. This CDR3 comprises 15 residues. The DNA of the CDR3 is TGTGCCACCTTAGCGGGGGGGGAGGGCTACAATGAGCAGTTCTTC. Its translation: CATLAGGEGYNEQFF.

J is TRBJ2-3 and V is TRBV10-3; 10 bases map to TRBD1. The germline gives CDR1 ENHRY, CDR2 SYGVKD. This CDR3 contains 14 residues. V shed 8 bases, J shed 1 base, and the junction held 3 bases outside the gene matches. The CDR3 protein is CAIGTGDRTDTQYF. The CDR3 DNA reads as TGTGCCATCGGGACAGGGGATCGCACAGATACGCAGTATTTT.

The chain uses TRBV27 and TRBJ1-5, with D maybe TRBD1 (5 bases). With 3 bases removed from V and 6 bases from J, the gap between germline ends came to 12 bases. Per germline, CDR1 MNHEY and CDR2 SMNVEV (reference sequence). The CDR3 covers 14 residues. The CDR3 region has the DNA TGTGCCAGCAGTTTTAGTCCAGGGAGTCAGCCCCAGCATTTT. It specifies CASSFSPGSQPQHF.

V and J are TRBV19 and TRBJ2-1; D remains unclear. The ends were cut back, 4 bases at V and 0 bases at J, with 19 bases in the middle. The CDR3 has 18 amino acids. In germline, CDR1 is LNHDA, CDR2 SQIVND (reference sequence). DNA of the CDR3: TGTGCCAGTAGTACCCCGATGGGTACGGACCTCTCCTACAATGAGCAGTTCTTC. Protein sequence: CASSTPMGTDLSYNEQFF.

The CDR3 region has the DNA TGTGCCAGCAGCAAACCGGGACAGGGGGCTAGGGCCAAAAACATTCAGTACTTC. It specifies CASSKPGQGARAKNIQYF. The chain recombines TRBV21-1 with TRBJ2-4; the table's D call TRBD1 went unverified against the DNA. TRBV21-1 is a documented pseudogene. The CDR3 is 18 amino acids.

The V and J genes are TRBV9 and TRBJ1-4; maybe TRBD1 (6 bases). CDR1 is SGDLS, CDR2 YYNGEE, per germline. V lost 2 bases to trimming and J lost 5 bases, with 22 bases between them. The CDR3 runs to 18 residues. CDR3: CASSVNRDPGQTNEKLFF. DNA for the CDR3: TGTGCCAGCAGCGTGAATCGAGATCCGGGACAAACAAATGAAAAACTGTTTTTT.

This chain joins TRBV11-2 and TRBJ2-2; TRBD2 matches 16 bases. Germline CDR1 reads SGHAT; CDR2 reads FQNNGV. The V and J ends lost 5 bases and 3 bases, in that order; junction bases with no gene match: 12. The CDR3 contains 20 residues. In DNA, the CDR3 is TGTGCCAGCAGCCCGAATTCGGGACTAGCGGGAGGGCGGGACACCGGGGAGCTGTTTTTT. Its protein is CASSPNSGLAGGRDTGELFF.

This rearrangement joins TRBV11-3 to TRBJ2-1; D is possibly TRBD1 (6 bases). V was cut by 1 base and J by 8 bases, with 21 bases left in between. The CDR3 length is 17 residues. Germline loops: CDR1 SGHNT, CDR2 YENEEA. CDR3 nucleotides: TGTGCCAGCAGCTTAGCCTATCCCCGGGACGAGGGGGATGAGCAGTTCTTC. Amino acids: CASSLAYPRDEGDEQFF.

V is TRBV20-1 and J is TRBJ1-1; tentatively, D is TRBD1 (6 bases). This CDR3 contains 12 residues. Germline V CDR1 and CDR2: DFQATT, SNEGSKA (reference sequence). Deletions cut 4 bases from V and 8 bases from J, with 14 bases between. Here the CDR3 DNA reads TGCAGTGCTAAACAGCGGACAGTAGAAGCTTTCTTT. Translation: CSAKQRTVEAFF.

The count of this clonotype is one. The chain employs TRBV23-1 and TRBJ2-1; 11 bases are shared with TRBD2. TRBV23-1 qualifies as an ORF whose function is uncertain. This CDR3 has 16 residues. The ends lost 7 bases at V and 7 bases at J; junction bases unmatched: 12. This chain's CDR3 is CASNHTPGLAANEQFF. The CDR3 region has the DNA TGCGCCAGCAATCACACTCCGGGACTAGCGGCTAATGAGCAGTTCTTC.

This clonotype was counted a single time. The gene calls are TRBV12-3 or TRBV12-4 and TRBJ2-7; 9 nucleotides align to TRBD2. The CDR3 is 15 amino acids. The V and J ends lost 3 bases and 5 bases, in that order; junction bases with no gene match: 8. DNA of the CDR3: TGTGCCAGCAGTTTCGCGGGAGGGACCATTGACGAGCAGTACTTC. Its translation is CASSFAGGTIDEQYF.

This CDR3 is CASSPRGAVANTGELFF. The DNA of the CDR3 is TGTGCCAGCAGTCCCCGTGGGGCGGTTGCGAACACCGGGGAGCTGTTTTTT. V usage is TRBV7-9 and J usage is TRBJ2-2; possibly TRBD1 for D (5 bases). This CDR3 region has 17 residues. Germline loops: CDR1 SEHNR, CDR2 FQNEAQ (reference sequence). Trimming took 6 bases from V and 0 from J, leaving 17 bases between them.

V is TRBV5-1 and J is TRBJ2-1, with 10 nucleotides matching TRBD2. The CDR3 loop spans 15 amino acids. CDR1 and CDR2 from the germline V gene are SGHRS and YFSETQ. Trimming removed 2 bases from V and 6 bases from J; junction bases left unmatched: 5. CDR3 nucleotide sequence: TGCGCCAGCAGCTTAACTAGCGGGATTGGCAATGAGCAGTTCTTC. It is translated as CASSLTSGIGNEQFF.

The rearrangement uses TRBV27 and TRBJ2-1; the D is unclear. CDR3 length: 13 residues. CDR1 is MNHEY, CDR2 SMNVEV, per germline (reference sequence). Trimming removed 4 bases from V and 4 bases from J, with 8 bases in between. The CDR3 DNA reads TGTGCCAGCAGTTCCGGCCCATACAATGAGCAGTTCTTC. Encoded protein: CASSSGPYNEQFF.

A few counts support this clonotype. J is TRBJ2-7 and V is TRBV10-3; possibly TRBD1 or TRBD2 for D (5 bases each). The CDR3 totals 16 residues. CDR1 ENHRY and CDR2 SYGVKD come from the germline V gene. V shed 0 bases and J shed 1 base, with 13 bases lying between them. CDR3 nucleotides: TGTGCCATCAGTGAGTCCACGGGGCAGCCTTCCTACGAGCAGTACTTC. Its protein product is CAISESTGQPSYEQYF.

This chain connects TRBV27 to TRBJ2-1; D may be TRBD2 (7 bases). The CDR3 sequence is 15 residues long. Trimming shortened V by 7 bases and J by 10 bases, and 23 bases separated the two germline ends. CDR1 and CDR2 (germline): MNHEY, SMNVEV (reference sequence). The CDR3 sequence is CASTLGGVGRKEQFF. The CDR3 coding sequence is TGTGCCAGCACCCTAGGGGGGGTGGGGCGGAAGGAGCAGTTCTTC.

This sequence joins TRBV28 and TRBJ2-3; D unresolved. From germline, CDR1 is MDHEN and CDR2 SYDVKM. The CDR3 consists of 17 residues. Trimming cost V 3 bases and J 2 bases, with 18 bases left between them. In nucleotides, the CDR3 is TGTGCCAGCAGTTTGGAAGTTAAGGGAACTAACACAGATACGCAGTATTTT. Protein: CASSLEVKGTNTDTQYF.

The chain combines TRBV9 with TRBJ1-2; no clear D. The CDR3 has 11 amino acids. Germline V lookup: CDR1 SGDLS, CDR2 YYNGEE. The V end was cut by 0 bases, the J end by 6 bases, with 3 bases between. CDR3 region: CASSVGDGYTF. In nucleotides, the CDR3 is TGTGCCAGCAGCGTAGGGGATGGCTACACCTTC.

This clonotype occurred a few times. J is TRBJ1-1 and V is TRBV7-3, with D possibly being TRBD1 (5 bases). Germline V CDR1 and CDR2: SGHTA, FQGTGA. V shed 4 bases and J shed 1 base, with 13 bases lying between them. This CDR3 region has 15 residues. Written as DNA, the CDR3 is TGTGCCAGCAGCTCACATATTACAGGGAACACTGAAGCTTTCTTT. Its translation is CASSSHITGNTEAFF.

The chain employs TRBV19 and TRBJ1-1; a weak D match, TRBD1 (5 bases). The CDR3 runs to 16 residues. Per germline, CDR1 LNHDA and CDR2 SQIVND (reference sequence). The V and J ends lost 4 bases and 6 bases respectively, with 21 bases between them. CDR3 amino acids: CASSKHRWDSTPEAFF. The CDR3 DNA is TGTGCCAGTAGTAAACACAGGTGGGACTCCACTCCTGAAGCTTTCTTT.

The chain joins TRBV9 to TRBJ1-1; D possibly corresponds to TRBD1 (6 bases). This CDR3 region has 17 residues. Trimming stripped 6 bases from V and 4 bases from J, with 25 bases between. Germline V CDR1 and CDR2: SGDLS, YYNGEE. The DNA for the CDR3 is TGTGCCAGCATCTCTACCACGGACAGCCGAGTGGTCACTGAAGCTTTCTTT. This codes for CASISTTDSRVVTEAFF.

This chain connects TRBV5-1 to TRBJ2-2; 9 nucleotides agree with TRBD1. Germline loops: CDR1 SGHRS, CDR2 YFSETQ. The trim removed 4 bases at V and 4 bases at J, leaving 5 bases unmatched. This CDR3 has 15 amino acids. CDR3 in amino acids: CASSHRQGVTGELFF. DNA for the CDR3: TGCGCCAGCAGCCACCGACAGGGGGTCACCGGGGAGCTGTTTTTT.

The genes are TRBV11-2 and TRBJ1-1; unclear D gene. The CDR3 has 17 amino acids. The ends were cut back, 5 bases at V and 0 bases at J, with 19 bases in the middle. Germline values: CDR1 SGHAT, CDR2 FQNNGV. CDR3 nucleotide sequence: TGTGCCAGCAGCCCGGGCTTGGGTCGGGCGATGAACACTGAAGCTTTCTTT. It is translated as CASSPGLGRAMNTEAFF.

CDR3 residues: CASSILGSSYEQYF. The CDR3 bases are TGTGCCAGTAGTATTTTGGGGTCCTCCTACGAGCAGTACTTC. The chain uses TRBV19 and TRBJ2-7; D gene uncertain. The V gene's germline CDR1 is LNHDA and CDR2 SQIVND (reference sequence). The V gene lost 3 bases and the J gene lost 0 bases, with 9 bases spanning the gap. The CDR3 covers 14 residues.

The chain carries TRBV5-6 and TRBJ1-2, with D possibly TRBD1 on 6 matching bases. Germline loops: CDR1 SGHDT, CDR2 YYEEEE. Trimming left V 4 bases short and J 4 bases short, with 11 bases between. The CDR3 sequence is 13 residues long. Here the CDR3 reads CASSPGTSYGYTF. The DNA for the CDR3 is TGTGCCAGCAGCCCCGGGACATCCTATGGCTACACCTTC.

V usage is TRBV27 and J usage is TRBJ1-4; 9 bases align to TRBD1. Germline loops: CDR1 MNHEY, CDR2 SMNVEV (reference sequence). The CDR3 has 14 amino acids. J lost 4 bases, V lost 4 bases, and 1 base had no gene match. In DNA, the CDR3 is TGTGCCAGCAGTTGGGACAGGGTTAATGAAAAACTGTTTTTT. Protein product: CASSWDRVNEKLFF.

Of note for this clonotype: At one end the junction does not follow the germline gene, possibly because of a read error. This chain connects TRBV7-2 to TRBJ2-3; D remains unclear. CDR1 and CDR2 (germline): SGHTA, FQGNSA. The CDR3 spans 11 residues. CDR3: CASSFWLELFF. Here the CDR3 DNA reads TGTGCCAGCAGCTTTTGGCTAGAGCTATTTTTT.

CDR3 coding DNA: TGTGCTAGTGGCCCTTCCGCCCTAGCGGGCAACTTTAGGGAGACCCAGTACTTC. Protein sequence: CASGPSALAGNFRETQYF. The J gene is TRBJ2-5, the V gene TRBV12-5; 8 nucleotides align to TRBD2. V lost 6 bases, J lost 5 bases, and 20 bases stayed unmatched. Germline V gives CDR1 LGHNT, CDR2 FRNRAP. CDR3 length: 18 residues. The full variable domain, with the rest looked up from reference TRBV12-5 and TRBJ2-5, is DARVTQTPRHKVTEMGQEVTMRCQPILGHNTVFWYRQTMMQGLELLAYFRNRAPLDDSGMPKDRFSAEMPDATLATLKIQPSEPRDSAVYFCASGPSALAGNFRETQYFGPGTRLLVL.

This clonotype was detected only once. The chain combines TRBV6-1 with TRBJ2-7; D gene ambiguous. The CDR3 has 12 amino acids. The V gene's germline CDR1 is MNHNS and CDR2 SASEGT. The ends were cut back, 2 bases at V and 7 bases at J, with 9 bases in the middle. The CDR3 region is CASSEPSREQYF. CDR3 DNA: TGTGCCAGCAGTGAACCCTCCCGTGAGCAGTACTTC.